The 21 T cell receptor beta chains below all came from one sample that was sequenced in a study of blood T cell repertoires in COVID-19 (dated by TCRdb to 2020 to 2021). To prepare the library, the immunoSEQ multiplex PCR assay was applied. Entries here come from immuneACCESS through TCRdb and include only in-frame sequences with V and J called. Some clones fail to appear in such tables; in the studies checked, an unresolved V gene covers under half of the shortfall, and the cause of the remainder is unknown. Within this sample are 30,000 to 45,000 clones, with approximately 80% of them counted one time only. Approximately 9.1% of the sample is held by the ten biggest clonotypes. The sequenced sample consisted of peripheral blood. These receptors all come from a man aged 55 to 70 in a cohort sampled during active COVID-19.

This clone was detected ten times or more. Other DNA sequences from this sample encode an identical CDR3 as well. The DNA for the CDR3 is TGTGCTAGTGGCCAGGGCGGGGTGGGCGAGACCCAGTACTTC. It specifies CASGQGGVGETQYF. The chain uses TRBV12-5 and TRBJ2-5, with a weak D call TRBD2 (6 bases). Germline loops: CDR1 LGHNT, CDR2 FRNRAP. V was clipped by 6 bases and J by 5 bases, with 16 bases between them. This CDR3 has 14 residues. Combining the CDR3 with reference TRBV12-5 and TRBJ2-5 gives the whole variable domain DARVTQTPRHKVTEMGQEVTMRCQPILGHNTVFWYRQTMMQGLELLAYFRNRAPLDDSGMPKDRFSAEMPDATLATLKIQPSEPRDSAVYFCASGQGGVGETQYFGPGTRLLVL.

J is TRBJ2-1 and V is TRBV5-6; TRBD2 matches 15 bases. Trimming at V came to 0 bases and at J to 10 bases, leaving 8 bases not matched to a gene. CDR1 SGHDT and CDR2 YYEEEE come from the germline V gene. The CDR3 has 17 residues. The DNA for the CDR3 is TGTGCCAGCAGCTTGGCTTTCGGACTAGCGGGGGGGTACGAGCAGTTCTTC. This sequence encodes CASSLAFGLAGGYEQFF.

In its sample, this clone was seen once. The chain links TRBV5-1 to TRBJ2-7, with 7 bases fitting TRBD1. V lost 3 bases, J lost 1 base, and 4 bases stayed unmatched. Germline CDR1 is SGHRS and CDR2 is YFSETQ. CDR3 length: 14 amino acids. The CDR3 DNA follows: TGCGCCAGCAGCTCCGGGACAGTTTCCTACGAGCAGTACTTC. Its protein product is CASSSGTVSYEQYF.

This rearrangement joins TRBV3-1 (or the pseudogene TRBV3-2) to TRBJ1-2; no clear D. Germline values: CDR1 LGHDT, CDR2 YNNKEL (reference sequence). There are 13 residues in the CDR3. V dropped 4 bases and J dropped 8 bases, with 14 bases sitting between them. The DNA of the CDR3 is TGTGCCAGCAGCCGGGATCGGGCGGGGGGCTACACCTTC. Its protein is CASSRDRAGGYTF.

The V call is TRBV18, the J call TRBJ1-1; the D is unclear. Germline CDR1 KGHSH, CDR2 LQKENI. The ends were cut back, 4 bases at V and 4 bases at J, with 13 bases in the middle. CDR3 size: 14 residues. CDR3 region: CASSLGTSGTEAFF. In DNA, the CDR3 is TGTGCCAGCTCACTAGGAACCTCGGGCACTGAAGCTTTCTTT.

The V and J genes are TRBV27 and TRBJ1-2, with D perhaps TRBD1 (5 bases). V was trimmed by 3 bases and J by 4 bases, leaving 15 bases between them. CDR3 length: 15 amino acids. CDR1 and CDR2 from the germline V gene are MNHEY and SMNVEV (reference sequence). The CDR3 spells CASSFVGAQGYGYTF. CDR3 in DNA: TGTGCCAGCAGTTTTGTAGGGGCGCAAGGCTATGGCTACACCTTC.

This chain joins TRBV4-2 and TRBJ1-4; D is unclear. Trimming stripped 1 base from V and 5 bases from J, with 11 bases between. Germline assignment: CDR1 LGHNA and CDR2 YNFKEQ. The CDR3 covers 15 residues. The CDR3 nucleotides are TGTGCCAGCAGCCAAGGAGGCGGAAACAATGAAAAACTGTTTTTT. Amino acid sequence: CASSQGGGNNEKLFF.

The chain joins TRBV28 to TRBJ1-5; D gene unclear. Trimming left V 7 bases short and J 2 bases short, with 12 bases between. CDR3 length: 14 amino acids. CDR1 and CDR2 (germline): MDHEN, SYDVKM. The CDR3 sequence: CASTSIARNQPQHF. In nucleotides, the CDR3 is TGTGCCAGCACCTCTATTGCCCGCAATCAGCCCCAGCATTTT. Combining the CDR3 with reference TRBV28 and TRBJ1-5 gives the whole variable domain DVKVTQSSRYLVKRTGEKVFLECVQDMDHENMFWYRQDPGLGLRLIYFSYDVKMKEKGDIPEGYSVSREKKERFSLILESASTNQTSMYLCASTSIARNQPQHFGDGTRLSIL.

This clone appeared a few times. The chain recombines TRBV2 with TRBJ1-2; D unclear. The CDR3 is 15 amino acids. Trimming left V 6 bases short and J 4 bases short, with 18 bases between. The germline V gene has CDR1 SNHLY and CDR2 FYNNEI. The chain's CDR3 is CASRQAPDASYGYTF. The DNA of the CDR3 is TGTGCCAGCAGGCAGGCCCCCGACGCCAGCTATGGCTACACCTTC.

The chain has TRBV27 and TRBJ2-3; D possibly corresponds to TRBD1 (5 bases). This CDR3 contains 14 residues. With 6 bases removed from V and 3 bases from J, the gap between germline ends came to 13 bases. Germline loops: CDR1 MNHEY, CDR2 SMNVEV (reference sequence). CDR3: CASSGQGTTDTQYF. The CDR3 DNA sequence: TGTGCCAGCAGCGGGCAGGGTACGACAGATACGCAGTATTTT.

The chain combines TRBV2 with TRBJ2-7; D may be TRBD1 (5 bases). This CDR3 contains 15 residues. V shed 6 bases and J shed 1 base, with 16 bases lying between them. The germline gives CDR1 SNHLY, CDR2 FYNNEI. This CDR3 reads CASRQVPKGSYEQYF. The CDR3 nucleotides read TGTGCCAGCAGACAGGTGCCAAAAGGTTCCTACGAGCAGTACTTC.

The chain joins TRBV7-9 to TRBJ1-6; a possible D gene is TRBD1 (5 bases). This CDR3 comprises 14 residues. Trimming stripped 4 bases from V and 10 bases from J, with 14 bases between. From germline, CDR1 is SEHNR and CDR2 FQNEAQ (reference sequence). CDR3 sequence: CASSSDTQYSPLHF. CDR3 DNA: TGTGCCAGCAGCTCGGACACCCAATACTCACCCCTCCACTTT.

This clone was found once. The V call is TRBV7-2, the J call TRBJ2-3, with D tentatively TRBD2 (6 bases). V lost 4 bases and J 2 bases, leaving 13 bases between the germline ends. The germline V gene has CDR1 SGHTA and CDR2 FQGNSA. The CDR3 has 15 residues. The CDR3 protein is CASSSRGGTTDTQYF. CDR3 DNA sequence: TGTGCCAGCAGCTCCCGGGGCGGGACCACAGATACGCAGTATTTT.

This chain connects TRBV30 to TRBJ1-5; TRBD1 matches 7 bases. Germline V gene data show CDR1 as GTSNPN and CDR2 as SVGIG (reference sequence). This CDR3 has 13 amino acids. The V and J ends lost 2 bases and 7 bases, in that order; junction bases with no gene match: 5. CDR3 nucleotide sequence: TGTGCCTGGAGTACCGACAGGGCGCAGCCCCAGCATTTT. Translating gives CAWSTDRAQPQHF.

The rearrangement uses TRBV10-1 and TRBJ1-5; possibly TRBD1 for D (6 bases). This CDR3 has 12 residues. CDR1 and CDR2 from the germline V gene are WNHNN and SYGVQD (reference sequence). Trimming stripped 5 bases from V and 5 bases from J, with 7 bases between. The CDR3 DNA reads TGCGCCAGCAGTAACAGGGATCAGCCCCAGCATTTT. It yields the protein CASSNRDQPQHF.

The chain uses TRBV12-5 and TRBJ2-1; TRBD2 aligns across 13 bases. There are 12 residues in the CDR3. V shed 5 bases and J 14 bases; nucleotides not matched to a gene: 3. Germline values: CDR1 LGHNT, CDR2 FRNRAP. Here the CDR3 reads CASGPGLAGEFF. The CDR3 nucleotides read TGTGCTAGTGGTCCAGGACTAGCGGGGGAGTTCTTC.

The genes are TRBV11-3 and TRBJ1-2; 10 nucleotides line up with TRBD1. This CDR3 region has 16 residues. The V gene's germline CDR1 is SGHNT and CDR2 YENEEA. V trimming: 5 bases; J trimming: 4 bases; junction bases outside the gene matches: 10. In DNA, the CDR3 is TGTGCCAGCAGCCCACGGACCGGGACAGGGGCCTATGGCTACACCTTC. Its translation is CASSPRTGTGAYGYTF.

The table lists this clone with a count of one. The chain carries TRBV5-1 and TRBJ1-6, with D perhaps TRBD1 (6 bases). V lost 7 bases, J lost 7 bases, and 15 bases lay in between. The CDR3 contains 14 residues. Germline values: CDR1 SGHRS, CDR2 YFSETQ. The CDR3 nucleotides are TGCGCCAGCCAAGCGGACAGATCAAATTCACCCCTCCACTTT. Its translation: CASQADRSNSPLHF.

This clone was recorded a few times. This chain joins TRBV7-8 and TRBJ1-2; D unresolved. This CDR3 is 13 amino acids long. Germline values: CDR1 SGHVS, CDR2 FQNEAQ. V lost 0 bases and J lost 6, with 8 bases in between. CDR3 in amino acids: CASSLAPLDGYTF. Written as DNA, the CDR3 is TGTGCCAGCAGCTTAGCTCCCCTAGATGGCTACACCTTC.

This chain connects TRBV2 to TRBJ2-1; 11 nucleotides match TRBD2. CDR1 is SNHLY and CDR2 is FYNNEI in the germline V gene. The CDR3 covers 15 residues. The junction had 7 bases not matched to a gene; V was cut back by 6 bases and J by 6 bases. The CDR3 region is CASRELAGVGNEQFF. CDR3 nucleotide sequence: TGTGCCAGCAGGGAACTAGCGGGAGTAGGCAATGAGCAGTTCTTC.

CDR3 sequence: CASSPGTGLRETQYF. CDR3 DNA sequence: TGTGCCAGCTCACCAGGGACAGGGTTGAGGGAGACCCAGTACTTC. This chain uses TRBV18 with TRBJ2-5, with TRBD1 matching 9 bases. With 2 bases clipped from V and 5 bases from J, the junction kept 6 bases outside the gene matches. This CDR3 spans 15 amino acids. Germline lookup yields CDR1 KGHSH and CDR2 LQKENI.